This passage covers 21 T cell receptor beta chains from one sample sequenced in a study of cytotoxic CD8 clonotypes in ibrutinib-treated CLL. This table comes from immunoSEQ multiplex PCR, and its TCRdb copy is limited to in-frame clones, with some not included. Among 70,000 to 80,000 clones, over 80% were seen once, and the ten largest hold more than 30%. The material was PBMCs, obtained after 24 months of ibrutinib treatment. The receptor set was obtained from a human donor with chronic lymphocytic leukemia.

The V call is TRBV6-6, the J call TRBJ1-6; tentative D call: TRBD1 (5 bases). The CDR3 is 15 amino acids. Germline V gives CDR1 MNHNY, CDR2 SVGAGI (reference sequence). With 6 bases removed from V and 10 bases from J, the gap between germline ends came to 19 bases. CDR3 protein: CASSHGGSLESPLHF. CDR3 sequence (DNA): TGTGCCAGCAGCCACGGGGGTTCCCTAGAATCACCCCTCCACTTT.

V usage is TRBV7-9 and J usage is TRBJ2-1, with 9 positions matching TRBD2. The germline V gene encodes CDR1 SEHNR and CDR2 FQNEAQ (reference sequence). The CDR3 runs to 15 residues. V lost 6 bases and J lost 5; bases outside the gene matches: 8. The CDR3 sequence: CASRRRLAENNEQFF. In nucleotides, the CDR3 is TGTGCCAGCAGAAGGAGACTAGCGGAAAACAATGAGCAGTTCTTC.

CDR3 DNA sequence: TGCGCCAGCAGCCCAGGACTAGCGGGAGCCTACAATGAGCAGTTCTTC. It translates to CASSPGLAGAYNEQFF. The chain joins TRBV5-1 to TRBJ2-1, with 13 bases that match TRBD2. The germline gives CDR1 SGHRS, CDR2 YFSETQ. V shed 4 bases, J shed 2 bases, and the junction held 3 bases outside the gene matches. The CDR3 has 16 amino acids.

The rearrangement links TRBV4-2 to TRBJ1-2; 12 bases align to TRBD1. The CDR3 extends over 17 amino acids. Per the germline V gene, CDR1 is LGHNA and CDR2 is YNFKEQ. V was clipped by 0 bases and J by 6 bases; unmatched bases: 8. CDR3 coding DNA: TGTGCCAGCAGCCAAGAAAGGGGACAGGGGGCGGTTGATGGCTACACCTTC. It is translated as CASSQERGQGAVDGYTF.

The chain joins TRBV18 to TRBJ2-7; 9 bases align to TRBD2. Per germline, CDR1 KGHSH and CDR2 LQKENI. J lost 5 bases, V lost 1 base, and 6 bases had no gene match. The CDR3 runs to 15 residues. Written as DNA, the CDR3 is TGTGCCAGCTCACCACTAGCGGGAGAAACCCACGAGCAGTACTTC. Translating it yields CASSPLAGETHEQYF.

The chain couples TRBV19 to TRBJ2-5, with D possibly called TRBD1 or TRBD2 (5 bases each). The CDR3 is 14 residues long. With 6 bases removed from V and 0 bases from J, the gap between germline ends came to 11 bases. The germline V gene has CDR1 LNHDA and CDR2 SQIVND (reference sequence). CDR3 in amino acids: CASSLGRNQETQYF. The CDR3 DNA is TGTGCCAGTAGCCTGGGACGGAACCAAGAGACCCAGTACTTC.

This chain uses TRBV4-2 with TRBJ2-1, with 14 nucleotides matching TRBD2. Germline V CDR1 and CDR2: LGHNA, YNFKEQ. The CDR3 consists of 14 residues. Trimming cost V 3 bases and J 12 bases; bases outside gene matches: 4. CDR3 region: CASSQGTSGRRQFF. As DNA, the CDR3 is TGTGCCAGCAGCCAGGGGACTAGCGGGAGACGGCAGTTCTTC.

The V and J genes are TRBV27 and TRBJ2-7; 8 bases fit TRBD1. Germline CDR1 is MNHEY and CDR2 is SMNVEV (reference sequence). V gave up 2 bases and J gave up 5 bases; unmatched junction bases: 14. CDR3 size: 17 residues. The CDR3 is CASSLSRGLAVINEQYF. DNA for the CDR3: TGTGCCAGCAGTTTAAGCAGGGGGCTGGCGGTCATTAACGAGCAGTACTTC.

This clone turned up a few times. At one end, the junction sequence differs from germline, possibly due to a read error. The V gene is TRBV7-8, the J gene TRBJ2-2, with D possibly being TRBD1 (6 bases). The CDR3 covers 15 residues. The germline CDR1 and CDR2 sequences are SGHVS and FQNEAQ. For the CDR3, the DNA is TGTGCCAGCAACTTAGGAGGCAGGGGAGCCGGGGAGCTGTTTTTT. It codes for CASNLGGRGAGELFF.

The J gene is TRBJ2-2, the V gene TRBV11-2; no clear D gene. V was clipped by 5 bases and J by 7 bases, with 14 bases between them. CDR1 and CDR2 from the germline V gene are SGHAT and FQNNGV. The CDR3 loop spans 14 amino acids. The CDR3 region is CASSPRGVGGELFF. The CDR3 nucleotides read TGTGCCAGCAGCCCCAGAGGAGTCGGCGGGGAGCTGTTTTTT.

The J gene is TRBJ2-3, the V gene TRBV5-1; 7 bases map to TRBD1. The trim removed 3 bases at V and 2 bases at J, leaving 6 bases unmatched. In germline, CDR1 is SGHRS, CDR2 YFSETQ. This CDR3 spans 15 amino acids. CDR3 nucleotide sequence: TGCGCCAGCAGCTCACTCGGACAGGACACAGATACGCAGTATTTT. It codes for CASSSLGQDTDTQYF.

Comment on this clone: Distinct nucleotide sequences in the sample also encode this CDR3. Here the CDR3 DNA reads TGTGCCAGCAGCTTGGGTACAGGTAGCAATCAGCCCCAGCATTTT. It is translated as CASSLGTGSNQPQHF. This sequence joins TRBV5-6 and TRBJ1-5, with TRBD1 as a possible D gene (5 bases). The CDR3 covers 15 residues. The V gene lost 0 bases and the J gene lost 0 bases, with 7 bases spanning the gap. The V gene's germline CDR1 is SGHDT and CDR2 YYEEEE.

The CDR3 protein is CASSLEGDPTDTQYF. CDR3 in DNA: TGTGCCAGCAGCTTAGAGGGGGACCCCACAGATACGCAGTATTTT. V and J are TRBV7-3 and TRBJ2-3; D is perhaps TRBD1 (6 bases). Germline V lookup: CDR1 SGHTA, CDR2 FQGTGA. This CDR3 has 15 residues. V lost 2 bases to trimming and J lost 2 bases, with 11 bases between them.

This rearrangement joins TRBV7-2 to TRBJ1-4; D gene ambiguous. The V gene's germline CDR1 is SGHTA and CDR2 FQGNSA. There are 17 residues in the CDR3. Trimming left V 4 bases short and J 7 bases short, with 22 bases between. The CDR3 region has the DNA TGTGCCAGCAGCTCCCGCGCCCCACCCGGTGTGCGTGAAAAACTGTTTTTT. It is translated as CASSSRAPPGVREKLFF.

The rearrangement joins TRBV15 to TRBJ2-5; possibly TRBD1 for D (7 bases). V dropped 5 bases and J dropped 2 bases, with 18 bases sitting between them. Germline values: CDR1 LNHNV, CDR2 YYDKDF (reference sequence). This CDR3 has 16 residues. CDR3 DNA sequence: TGTGCCACCAGCCAAGCTAGGGCAGGGGGGCAAGAGACCCAGTACTTC. Translating gives CATSQARAGGQETQYF.

This chain uses TRBV6-1 with TRBJ2-7; maybe TRBD1 (6 bases). This CDR3 spans 16 amino acids. Germline CDR1 MNHNS, CDR2 SASEGT. Trimming pared 1 base from V and 2 bases from J, leaving 15 bases between. The CDR3 protein is CASSEEGRGQPYEQYF. The CDR3 DNA reads TGTGCCAGCAGTGAAGAGGGCAGGGGCCAACCCTACGAGCAGTACTTC.

In nucleotides, the CDR3 is TGTGCCAGCAGCTTAGGCCCGGGGACGCATACGCAGTATTTT. Protein sequence: CASSLGPGTHTQYF. This sequence joins TRBV7-3 and TRBJ2-3; either TRBD1 or TRBD2 may fit D (5 bases each). Looked up from germline, CDR1 is SGHTA and CDR2 is FQGTGA. Trimming cost V 2 bases and J 7 bases, with 13 bases left between them. The CDR3 runs 14 residues.

The rearrangement joins TRBV28 to TRBJ1-1, with a possible D match to TRBD1 (5 bases). This CDR3 spans 16 amino acids. Trimming left V 5 bases short and J 5 bases short, with 21 bases between. Germline V gives CDR1 MDHEN, CDR2 SYDVKM. This CDR3 reads CASSQYTRVFRTEAFF. CDR3 DNA sequence: TGTGCCAGCAGTCAATACACCAGGGTTTTTCGGACTGAAGCTTTCTTT.

V and J are TRBV7-9 and TRBJ1-5; 7 bases align to TRBD1. This CDR3 region has 15 residues. Looked up from germline, CDR1 is SEHNR and CDR2 is FQNEAQ (reference sequence). The J segment lost 2 bases and the V segment lost 3 bases, leaving 4 bases of the junction unmatched. CDR3 region: CASSFQGVGNQPQHF. DNA of the CDR3: TGTGCCAGCAGCTTCCAGGGGGTGGGCAATCAGCCCCAGCATTTT.

This sequence joins TRBV27 and TRBJ2-7; D may be TRBD1 (5 bases). The CDR3 is 14 amino acids. The germline V gene has CDR1 MNHEY and CDR2 SMNVEV (reference sequence). Between the trimmed V and J ends, which lost 6 bases and 5 bases, there was a span of 17 bases. CDR3 in amino acids: CASRSLRPQDEQYF. The CDR3 DNA sequence: TGTGCCAGCAGATCCCTTAGACCACAGGACGAGCAGTACTTC.

The V call is TRBV15, the J call TRBJ1-5; D gene ambiguous. Germline CDR1 LNHNV, CDR2 YYDKDF (reference sequence). The CDR3 contains 14 residues. The V end was cut by 0 bases, the J end by 9 bases, with 12 bases between. CDR3 in DNA: TGTGCCACCAGCAGAGAGACCTCGCAGAGGCCCCAGCATTTT. Encoded protein: CATSRETSQRPQHF. The full variable domain, rest sourced from reference TRBV15 and TRBJ1-5, is DAMVIQNPRYQVTQFGKPVTLSCSQTLNHNVMYWYQQKSSQAPKLLFHYYDKDFNNEADTPDNFQSRRPNTSFCFLDIRSPGLGDTAMYLCATSRETSQRPQHFGDGTRLSIL.